The sequence of this T cell receptor (beta chain) was determined in a study of PD-1 blockade in mismatch repair-deficient tumors. This clone was found once. Here immunoSEQ multiplex PCR was the method, and the copy in TCRdb shows in-frame clones only, minus some. The table includes about 34,000 clones, less than 90% detected once. The receptor comes from an adult with mismatch repair-deficient cancer. Sample: PBMCs, taken approximately 6 weeks after starting pembrolizumab.

The CDR3 DNA sequence: TGTGCCAGCAGCTTGGTTGCGACAATCTCCTACGAGCAGTACTTC. Residues: CASSLVATISYEQYF. V gene TRBV5-6 combines with J gene TRBJ2-7, with D unresolved. The V gene's germline CDR1 is SGHDT and CDR2 YYEEEE. Trimming shortened V by 0 bases and J by 0 bases, and 10 bases separated the two germline ends. This CDR3 has 15 residues.